The 9 T cell receptor beta chains below come from one sample, sequenced in a study of shared clonotypes between healthy human individuals. Sequenced by immunoSEQ multiplex PCR; TCRdb stores in-frame clones only, minus some. The sample holds over a million clones, approximately 80% seen once. The specimen was memory CD4+ T cells from PBMCs. Subset denoted: CD45RA-negative fraction. Receptor source: a young man in good health. Some clones in this sample may be carry-over from other donors' samples.

As concerns this clone: The sample contains more than one DNA sequence encoding this CDR3. The gene calls are TRBV5-1 and TRBJ2-3, with D possibly being TRBD1 or TRBD2 (6 bases each). The germline gives CDR1 SGHRS, CDR2 YFSETQ. V dropped 0 bases and J dropped 5 bases, with 10 bases sitting between them. The CDR3 length is 14 residues. Here the CDR3 reads CASSLGLGGDTQYF. The DNA for the CDR3 is TGCGCCAGCAGCTTGGGACTAGGGGGAGATACGCAGTATTTT. Full variable domain (rest looked up from reference TRBV5-1 and TRBJ2-3): KAGVTQTPRYLIKTRGQQVTLSCSPISGHRSVSWYQQTPGQGLQFLFEYFSETQRNKGNFPGRFSGRQFSNSRSEMNVSTLELGDSALYLCASSLGLGGDTQYFGPGTRLTVL.

This clone was found once. The same CDR3 can be traced to other DNA sequences in this sample. The chain has TRBV30 and TRBJ2-7, with D unclear. V lost 1 base and J lost 2, with 9 bases in between. Per the germline V gene, CDR1 is GTSNPN and CDR2 is SVGIG (reference sequence). The CDR3 has 13 amino acids. CDR3 coding DNA: TGTGCCTGGAGTGGAGGCAGAGCCTACGAGCAGTACTTC. Translating gives CAWSGGRAYEQYF.

V gene TRBV30 combines with J gene TRBJ1-2; D is perhaps TRBD1 (5 bases). Trimming removed 6 bases from V and 1 base from J, with 12 bases in between. Germline V lookup: CDR1 GTSNPN, CDR2 SVGIG (reference sequence). The CDR3 spans 13 residues. CDR3 DNA sequence: TGTGCCTGTAACCGGGACGGTAACTATGGCTACACCTTC. As protein: CACNRDGNYGYTF.

The chain links TRBV18 to TRBJ2-7; TRBD2 matches at 10 bases. V lost 3 bases, J lost 3 bases, and 8 bases stayed unmatched. Germline values: CDR1 KGHSH, CDR2 LQKENI. CDR3 length: 16 amino acids. CDR3 residues: CASSPALTSGVYEQYF. In DNA form, the CDR3 reads TGTGCCAGCTCACCCGCCCTTACTAGCGGGGTCTACGAGCAGTACTTC.

The V and J genes are TRBV7-9 and TRBJ1-3, with TRBD1 as a possible D gene (6 bases). Trimming took off 4 bases at V and 4 bases at J, with 20 bases between the two ends. CDR3 size: 17 residues. Germline CDR1 is SEHNR and CDR2 is FQNEAQ (reference sequence). CDR3 loop: CASSSRGTLDGGNTIYF. CDR3 nucleotide sequence: TGTGCCAGCAGCTCAAGGGGGACCCTTGATGGAGGAAACACCATATATTTT.

This CDR3 reads CASSLQSNQPQHF. The CDR3, as DNA: TGTGCCAGCTCACTTCAGTCCAATCAGCCCCAGCATTTT. The J gene is TRBJ1-5, the V gene TRBV18; D is ambiguous. Trimming shortened V by 4 bases and J by 3 bases, and 7 bases separated the two germline ends. There are 13 residues in the CDR3. The germline CDR1 and CDR2 sequences are KGHSH and LQKENI.

The V and J genes are TRBV27 and TRBJ2-3, with D unresolved. CDR3 length: 13 residues. Trimming took off 2 bases at V and 6 bases at J, with 9 bases between the two ends. CDR1 MNHEY and CDR2 SMNVEV come from the germline V gene (reference sequence). The CDR3 DNA follows: TGTGCCAGCAGTTTAGGCCGTTCCGATACGCAGTATTTT. Residues: CASSLGRSDTQYF.

Turning to this clone: This may be a read error: a much more frequent sequence differs by one nucleotide. The rearrangement uses TRBV11-2 and TRBJ1-5; D unresolved. The length of the CDR3 is 13 residues. V was cut by 0 bases and J by 6 bases, with 6 bases left in between. Germline assignment: CDR1 SGHAT and CDR2 FQNNGV. CDR3: CASSLDPSQPQHF. The CDR3 DNA reads as TGTGCCAGCAGCTTAGATCCCAGTCAGCCCCAGCATTTT.

This rearrangement joins TRBV11-3 to TRBJ1-5; 7 bases line up with TRBD1. The CDR3 has 17 residues. V was clipped by 1 base and J by 3 bases; unmatched bases: 9. CDR1 and CDR2 (germline): SGHNT, YENEEA. CDR3 protein: CASSLAPDRKNNQPQHF. As DNA, the CDR3 is TGTGCCAGCAGCTTAGCCCCGGACAGGAAGAACAATCAGCCCCAGCATTTT.